Listed below are T cell receptor beta chains from one sample, sequenced in a study of OX40 agonist ivuxolimab in advanced cancers. Produced via immunoSEQ multiplex PCR; TCRdb's table is partial and in-frame only. The data hold some 35,000 clones, with around 80% observed a single time. Sequencing was performed on CD4+ or CD8+ T cells sorted from blood, taken in a trial of the OX40 agonist ivuxolimab. These receptors were obtained from an adult with an advanced solid tumor such as melanoma, head and neck, liver or kidney cancer. The CDR3 runs from the conserved cysteine through the conserved F or W. The D gene is left open where the match is weak. Size values are once, few and many counts, or a class for expanded clones, and some rows have none.

TRBV7-2	-	TRBJ1-5	14	-	TGTGCCAGCAGCTTAAAGTCCAGCAATCAGCCCCAGCATTTT	CASSLKSSNQPQHF
TRBV5-4	-	TRBJ2-1	14	TRBD2	TGTGCCAGCAGCTCGGGACTAGCGGGGAATGAGCAGTTCTTC	CASSSGLAGNEQFF
TRBV5-1	-	TRBJ1-1	15	TRBD1	TGCGCCAGCAGGTCAGGGGGCGGGATGAACACTGAAGCTTTCTTT	CASRSGGGMNTEAFF
TRBV7-2	once	TRBJ2-7	13	-	TGTGCCAGCAGCCGTGCAAGTTCCTACGAGCAGTACTTC	CASSRASSYEQYF
TRBV6-5	-	TRBJ1-2	14	-	TGTGCCAGCAGTGAAGAGGTTACGGCCTATGGCTACACCTTC	CASSEEVTAYGYTF
TRBV6-5	-	TRBJ2-3	12	-	TGTGCCAGCAGTTACTCACGGGATACGCAGTATTTT	CASSYSRDTQYF
TRBV6-5	few	TRBJ2-5	12	-	TGTGCCAGCAGTGCGGACTGGGGAACCCAGTACTTC	CASSADWGTQYF
TRBV6-1	-	TRBJ1-6	15	-	TGTGCCAGCAGTGAGATGGGGGCCGATAATTCACCCCTCCACTTT	CASSEMGADNSPLHF
TRBV7-9	-	TRBJ2-2	13	TRBD2	TGTGCCAGCAGTCCGGGGGGGACCGGGGAGCTGTTTTTT	CASSPGGTGELFF
TRBV10-1	-	TRBJ1-6	13	-	TGCGCCAGCAGCGTTGGGGGCAATTCACCCCTCCACTTT	CASSVGGNSPLHF
TRBV2	few	TRBJ1-1	16	TRBD1	TGTGCCAGCAGTGAAGCCCCAGGGGGCCCCCTCACTGAAGCTTTCTTT	CASSEAPGGPLTEAFF
TRBV5-4	-	TRBJ2-3	15	TRBD2	TGTGCCAGCAGCACCAGCGGGGGGACCACAGATACGCAGTATTTT	CASSTSGGTTDTQYF
TRBV6-6	-	TRBJ1-2	13	TRBD1	TGTGCCATCAGTGAGGGACAGGGGAGAGGCTACACCTTC	CAISEGQGRGYTF
TRBV5-1	-	TRBJ1-4	15	-	TGCGCCAGCAGCCTAACAGGGCGAACTAATGAAAAACTGTTTTTT	CASSLTGRTNEKLFF
TRBV11-2	once	TRBJ2-3	17	TRBD2	TGTGCCAGCAGCTTCATTTTGGCGGGGGGGCTGCTGGATACGCAGTATTTT	CASSFILAGGLLDTQYF
TRBV11-2	few	TRBJ1-1	12	-	TGTGCCAGCAGCCTATGGGGCTCTGAAGCTTTCTTT	CASSLWGSEAFF
TRBV6-1	-	TRBJ1-2	11	-	TGTGCCAGCAGTGCCCAGGTGGGCTACACCTTC	CASSAQVGYTF
TRBV4-1	-	TRBJ1-1	13	-	TGCGCCAGCAGCCATGAGGGGGGCACTGAAGCTTTCTTT	CASSHEGGTEAFF
TRBV7-2	-	TRBJ2-2	16	TRBD1	TGTGCCAGCAGCTTAACCCGGGGCAGGGGGCGCGGGGAGCTGTTTTTT	CASSLTRGRGRGELFF
TRBV6-5	-	TRBJ2-3	15	-	TGTGCCAGCAGTTACTATCGGGGCAGCACAGATACGCAGTATTTT	CASSYYRGSTDTQYF
TRBV7-3	-	TRBJ1-2	13	TRBD1	TGTGCCAGCAGCTGGGGACAGGGCTTTGGCTACACCTTC	CASSWGQGFGYTF
TRBV18	-	TRBJ1-6	14	-	TGTGCCAGCTCACCAAGAGGGTTTAATTCACCCCTCCACTTT	CASSPRGFNSPLHF
TRBV12-5	-	TRBJ1-3	16	TRBD1	TGTGCTAGTGGTTTGGTACTGGACAGGGACGGAAACACCATATATTTT	CASGLVLDRDGNTIYF
TRBV7-3	few	TRBJ1-1	13	-	TGTGCCAGCAGCTTCTCCCAGAACACTGAAGCTTTCTTT	CASSFSQNTEAFF
TRBV10-3	-	TRBJ1-6	12	-	TGTGCCAGGCCGACAGGAGTTTCACCCCTCCACTTT	CARPTGVSPLHF
TRBV11-2	-	TRBJ2-3	15	TRBD2	TGTGCCAGCAGCCCGACGGGGGGGCTCACTGATACGCAGTATTTT	CASSPTGGLTDTQYF
TRBV10-3	-	TRBJ2-4	12	-	TGTGCCATCAGTGAGTCCGGCAGCCTCCAGTACTTC	CAISESGSLQYF
TRBV18	-	TRBJ1-2	17	-	TGTGCCAGCTCACCACCGGATTTAAGGGGTACGGACTATGGCTACACCTTC	CASSPPDLRGTDYGYTF
TRBV4-3	-	TRBJ2-1	14	-	TGCGCCAGCAGCCAAGAGGGACCCATCAATGAGCAGTTCTTC	CASSQEGPINEQFF
TRBV5-1	-	TRBJ1-2	17	TRBD1	TGCGCCAGCAGCTCGTGGGGACAGGGGGCGAGGAACTATGGCTACACCTTC	CASSSWGQGARNYGYTF
TRBV19	-	TRBJ1-1	13	-	TGTGCCAGTAGTCCGGAGGGGTACACTGAAGCTTTCTTT	CASSPEGYTEAFF
TRBV11-1	-	TRBJ1-2	15	-	TGTGCCAGCAGCCCCTTTGGGCAGGGGACCTATGGCTACACCTTC	CASSPFGQGTYGYTF
TRBV5-4	-	TRBJ1-6	14	-	TGTGCCAGCAGCTCGAAGGGTATTAATTCACCCCTCCACTTT	CASSSKGINSPLHF
TRBV6-1	-	TRBJ1-5	14	-	TGTGCCAGCAGTGAAGAATATTGGGGACAGCCCCAGCATTTT	CASSEEYWGQPQHF
TRBV2	-	TRBJ2-1	16	TRBD2	TGTGCCAGCCTCTACTCTAGCGCGGGGGCCTACAATGAGCAGTTCTTC	CASLYSSAGAYNEQFF
TRBV30	-	TRBJ2-3	14	-	TGTGCCTGGAGCGGGAGAGGACGCACAGATACGCAGTATTTT	CAWSGRGRTDTQYF
TRBV2	-	TRBJ1-1	13	-	TGTGCCAGCAGTGCGGCGACGGGAACTGAAGCTTTCTTT	CASSAATGTEAFF
TRBV11-1	-	TRBJ2-7	13	-	TGTGCCAGCAGCCCCCGGACAGCACGGGAGCAGTACTTC	CASSPRTAREQYF
TRBV6-1	-	TRBJ2-5	14	-	TGTGCCAGCAGTGAAACCTGGGCAGGTCCGGTACAGTACTTC	CASSETWAGPVQYF
TRBV7-8	-	TRBJ2-3	14	TRBD2	TGTGCCAGCAGCTTAGCCTCTAGCGGGGGAGCGCAGTATTTT	CASSLASSGGAQYF
TRBV6-1	few	TRBJ1-2	12	TRBD1	TGTGCCAGCAGTGACAGGGGGAACGGCTACACCTTC	CASSDRGNGYTF
TRBV5-1	-	TRBJ2-1	14	-	TGCGCCAGCAGCTTGGGCAGGGCGGACAATGAGCAGTTCTTC	CASSLGRADNEQFF